The 14 T cell receptor beta chains below come from one sample, sequenced in a study of cytomegalovirus exposure and HLA in healthy donors. Profiled with immunoSEQ multiplex PCR; TCRdb holds only in-frame clones, not every one. Among about 310,000 clones listed, 70% to 90% were seen once. Sequenced sample: PBMCs. These receptors were obtained from a man between 25 and 39 years old in good health and CMV-seronegative.

This clone was detected only once. This chain links TRBV5-8 with TRBJ1-4, with D possibly being TRBD1 (5 bases). CDR3 length: 16 amino acids. The V end was cut by 4 bases, the J end by 0 bases, with 13 bases between. CDR1 and CDR2 from the germline V gene are SGHTS and YDEGEE. CDR3 protein: CASSLPGSTTNEKLFF. The CDR3 coding sequence is TGTGCCAGCAGCCTGCCAGGGTCCACAACTAATGAAAAACTGTTTTTT. Full variable domain (rest looked up from reference TRBV5-8 and TRBJ1-4): EAGVTQSPTHLIKTRGQQATLRCSPISGHTSVYWYQQALGLGLQFLLWYDEGEERNRGNFPPRFSGRQFPNYSSELNVNALELEDSALYLCASSLPGSTTNEKLFFGSGTQLSVL.

The gene calls are TRBV4-1 and TRBJ2-2; D is ambiguous. Germline loops: CDR1 MGHRA, CDR2 YSYEKL. Trimming cost V 1 base and J 7 bases, with 13 bases left between them. The CDR3 runs 15 residues. The CDR3: CASSQVVIRSGELFF. The DNA for the CDR3 is TGCGCCAGCAGCCAAGTTGTCATCCGTAGCGGGGAGCTGTTTTTT.

The gene calls are TRBV6-4 and TRBJ1-5; D remains ambiguous. Trimming removed 9 bases at V and 5 bases at J, with 20 bases between. The germline CDR1 and CDR2 sequences are MRHNA and SNTAGT. The CDR3 extends over 15 amino acids. The CDR3 loop reads CARAQYGSDYQPQHF. As DNA, the CDR3 is TGTGCCAGAGCCCAATACGGAAGCGATTATCAGCCCCAGCATTTT.

The gene calls are TRBV6-5 and TRBJ1-2; no firm D call. Trimming cost V 5 bases and J 1 base, with 11 bases left between them. Germline V gives CDR1 MNHEY, CDR2 SVGAGI. The CDR3 spans 14 residues. The CDR3: CASSLRAVNYGYTF. The CDR3 DNA follows: TGTGCCAGCAGTCTGCGTGCGGTTAACTATGGCTACACCTTC.

This chain uses TRBV5-1 with TRBJ1-3; 9 bases are shared with TRBD1. The CDR3 loop spans 14 amino acids. Trimming cost V 2 bases and J 4 bases; bases outside gene matches: 1. Germline CDR1 is SGHRS and CDR2 is YFSETQ. The DNA for the CDR3 is TGCGCCAGCAGCTTAGGGACAGGGGGAAACACCATATATTTT. It yields the protein CASSLGTGGNTIYF.

The chain carries TRBV6-1 and TRBJ2-3, with TRBD1 identical over 11 bases. After removal of 8 bases from V and 7 bases from J, the junction contained 11 bases not matched to a gene. Germline-derived CDR1 and CDR2 are MNHNS and SASEGT. This CDR3 comprises 15 residues. CDR3 sequence: CASHTPGQGGHTQYF. The CDR3 nucleotides read TGTGCCAGCCATACTCCGGGACAGGGGGGACATACGCAGTATTTT.

This chain connects TRBV15 to TRBJ2-7; possible D gene TRBD1, 5 bases. CDR1 LNHNV and CDR2 YYDKDF come from the germline V gene (reference sequence). V shed 0 bases and J shed 2 bases, with 14 bases lying between them. The CDR3 consists of 16 residues. The CDR3: CATSRDVPGLTYEQYF. The CDR3 nucleotides are TGTGCCACCAGCAGAGATGTGCCAGGGTTGACCTACGAGCAGTACTTC. Full variable domain (remainder filled in from reference TRBV15 and TRBJ2-7): DAMVIQNPRYQVTQFGKPVTLSCSQTLNHNVMYWYQQKSSQAPKLLFHYYDKDFNNEADTPDNFQSRRPNTSFCFLDIRSPGLGDTAMYLCATSRDVPGLTYEQYFGPGTRLTVT.

This clone came up once. This chain joins TRBV29-1 and TRBJ1-2; 7 nucleotides line up with TRBD1. V shed 7 bases and J 3 bases; nucleotides not matched to a gene: 8. There are 13 residues in the CDR3. Germline CDR1 SQVTM, CDR2 ANQGSEA. CDR3: CSARQGADYGYTF. CDR3 nucleotides: TGCAGCGCCAGACAGGGAGCCGACTATGGCTACACCTTC. Full variable domain (outside the CDR3, taken from reference TRBV29-1 and TRBJ1-2): SAVISQKPSRDICQRGTSLTIQCQVDSQVTMMFWYRQQPGQSLTLIATANQGSEATYESGFVIDKFPISRPNLTFSTLTVSNMSPEDSSIYLCSARQGADYGYTFGSGTRLTVV.

This clone was counted between two and nine times. The chain carries TRBV7-9 and TRBJ2-2; 9 nucleotides line up with TRBD2. This CDR3 is built from 16 residues. Germline values: CDR1 SEHNR, CDR2 FQNEAQ (reference sequence). V lost 5 bases and J lost 3; bases outside the gene matches: 7. The CDR3 DNA is TGTGCCAGCAGCCCCACTAGCGGGCGATACACCGGGGAGCTGTTTTTT. This translates into CASSPTSGRYTGELFF.

This chain connects TRBV27 to TRBJ1-3; D is possibly TRBD1 (6 bases). This CDR3 contains 13 residues. Germline CDR1 reads MNHEY; CDR2 reads SMNVEV (reference sequence). The V and J ends lost 6 bases and 6 bases respectively, with 12 bases between them. The CDR3 protein is CASRSRGVNTIYF. The CDR3 DNA reads as TGTGCCAGCAGGTCCAGGGGCGTAAACACCATATATTTT.

The chain recombines TRBV13 with TRBJ2-5; the match to TRBD1 covers 7 bases. The CDR3 covers 17 residues. Germline V lookup: CDR1 PRHDT, CDR2 FYEKMQ (reference sequence). Losses at the gene ends were 4 bases for V and 7 bases for J; bases not matched to a gene: 18. The CDR3 loop is CASSSTGRIEPGGTQYF. The CDR3 DNA is TGTGCCAGCAGCTCCACGGGCAGGATCGAACCAGGGGGGACCCAGTACTTC.

The chain combines TRBV6-1 with TRBJ2-3; D call uncertain. Germline assignment: CDR1 MNHNS and CDR2 SASEGT. CDR3 length: 14 residues. V was pared by 1 base and J by 4 bases, with 9 bases between. CDR3 DNA sequence: TGTGCCAGCAGTGAAGGACATGTACCAGATACGCAGTATTTT. Translating it yields CASSEGHVPDTQYF.

The rearrangement joins TRBV5-1 to TRBJ2-3, with 7 bases matching TRBD2. With 4 bases clipped from V and 2 bases from J, the junction kept 7 bases outside the gene matches. Germline V CDR1 and CDR2: SGHRS, YFSETQ. The CDR3 extends over 15 amino acids. The CDR3 reads CASSAGTTTTDTQYF. CDR3 DNA sequence: TGCGCCAGCAGCGCCGGGACTACCACCACAGATACGCAGTATTTT.

V gene TRBV7-8 combines with J gene TRBJ2-7; TRBD1 aligns across 7 bases. Germline V gene data show CDR1 as SGHVS and CDR2 as FQNEAQ. V lost 0 bases, J lost 4 bases, and 6 bases stayed unmatched. This CDR3 has 15 amino acids. In DNA, the CDR3 is TGTGCCAGCAGCTTAGCGGGTCAGGGGGTGTACGAGCAGTACTTC. As protein: CASSLAGQGVYEQYF.